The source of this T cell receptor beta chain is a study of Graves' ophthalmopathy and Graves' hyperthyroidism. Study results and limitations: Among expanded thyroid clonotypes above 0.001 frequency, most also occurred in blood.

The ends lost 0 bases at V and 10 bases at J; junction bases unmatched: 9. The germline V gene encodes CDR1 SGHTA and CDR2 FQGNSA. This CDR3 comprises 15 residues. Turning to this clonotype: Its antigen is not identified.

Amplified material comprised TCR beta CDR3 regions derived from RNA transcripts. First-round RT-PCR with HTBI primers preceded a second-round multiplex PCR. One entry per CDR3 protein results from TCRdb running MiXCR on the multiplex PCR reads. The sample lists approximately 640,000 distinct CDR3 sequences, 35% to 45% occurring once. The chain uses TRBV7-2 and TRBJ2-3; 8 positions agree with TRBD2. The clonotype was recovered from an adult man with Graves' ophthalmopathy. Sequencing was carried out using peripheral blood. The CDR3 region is CASSLAAGVLTPQYF. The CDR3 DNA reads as TGTGCCAGCAGCTTAGCAGCGGGAGTCCTCACGCCGCAGTATTTT. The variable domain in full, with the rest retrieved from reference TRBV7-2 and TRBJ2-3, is GAGVSQSPSNKVTEKGKDVELRCDPISGHTALYWYRQSLGQGLEFLIYFQGNSAPDKSGLPSDRFSAERTGGSVSTLTIQRTQQEDSAVYLCASSLAAGVLTPQYFGPGTRLTVL.